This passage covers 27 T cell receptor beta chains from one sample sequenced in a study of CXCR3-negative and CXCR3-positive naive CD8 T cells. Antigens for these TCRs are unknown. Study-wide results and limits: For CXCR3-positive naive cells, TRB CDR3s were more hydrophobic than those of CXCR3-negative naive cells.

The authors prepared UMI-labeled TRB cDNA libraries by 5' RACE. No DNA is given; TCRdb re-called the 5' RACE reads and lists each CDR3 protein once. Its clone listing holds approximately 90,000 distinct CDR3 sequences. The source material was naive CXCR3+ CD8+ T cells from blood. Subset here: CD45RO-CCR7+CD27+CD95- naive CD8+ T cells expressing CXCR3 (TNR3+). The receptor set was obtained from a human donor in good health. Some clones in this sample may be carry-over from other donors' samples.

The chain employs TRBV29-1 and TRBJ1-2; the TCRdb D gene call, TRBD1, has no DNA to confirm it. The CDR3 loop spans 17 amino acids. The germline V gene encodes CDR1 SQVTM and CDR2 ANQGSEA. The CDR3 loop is CSVAKPQDRGRIYGYTF. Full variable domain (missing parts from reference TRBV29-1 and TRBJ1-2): SAVISQKPSRDICQRGTSLTIQCQVDSQVTMMFWYRQQPGQSLTLIATANQGSEATYESGFVIDKFPISRPNLTFSTLTVSNMSPEDSSIYLCSVAKPQDRGRIYGYTFGSGTRLTVV.

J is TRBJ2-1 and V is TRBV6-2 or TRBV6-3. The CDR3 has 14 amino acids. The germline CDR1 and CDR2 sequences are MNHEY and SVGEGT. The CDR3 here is CASSLWEGYNEQFF.

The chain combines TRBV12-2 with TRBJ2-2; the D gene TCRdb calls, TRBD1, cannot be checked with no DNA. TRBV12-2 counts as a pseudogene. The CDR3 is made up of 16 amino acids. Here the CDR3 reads CESRPGTTVNTGELFF.

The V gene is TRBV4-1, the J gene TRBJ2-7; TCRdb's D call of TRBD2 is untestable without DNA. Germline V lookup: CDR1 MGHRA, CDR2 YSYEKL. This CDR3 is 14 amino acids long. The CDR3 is CASSQTRLEYEQYF.

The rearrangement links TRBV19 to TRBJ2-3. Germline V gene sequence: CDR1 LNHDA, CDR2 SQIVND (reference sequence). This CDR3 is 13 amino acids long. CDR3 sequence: CASSIGGTDTQYF.

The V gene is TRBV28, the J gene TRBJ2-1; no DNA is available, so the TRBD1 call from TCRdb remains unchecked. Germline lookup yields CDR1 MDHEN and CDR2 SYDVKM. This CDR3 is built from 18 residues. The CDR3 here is CASSLDPFPTSRYNEQFF.

The chain's CDR3 is CSVDLELVETQYF. The rearrangement uses TRBV29-1 and TRBJ2-5. This CDR3 spans 13 amino acids. CDR1 and CDR2 (germline): SQVTM, ANQGSEA.

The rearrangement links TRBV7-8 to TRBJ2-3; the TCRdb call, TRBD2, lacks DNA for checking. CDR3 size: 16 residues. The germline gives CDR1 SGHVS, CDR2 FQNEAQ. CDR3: CASSLRGLATSDTQYF.

This chain's CDR3 is CASSFGQNNQPQHF. V gene TRBV5-6 combines with J gene TRBJ1-5; the TRBD1 assignment by TCRdb is unverifiable without DNA. Germline CDR1 reads SGHDT; CDR2 reads YYEEEE. This CDR3 contains 14 residues. Based on the CDR3 plus reference TRBV5-6 and TRBJ1-5, the full variable domain is DAGVTQSPTHLIKTRGQQVTLRCSPKSGHDTVSWYQQALGQGPQFIFQYYEEEERQRGNFPDRFSGHQFPNYSSELNVNALLLGDSALYLCASSFGQNNQPQHFGDGTRLSIL.

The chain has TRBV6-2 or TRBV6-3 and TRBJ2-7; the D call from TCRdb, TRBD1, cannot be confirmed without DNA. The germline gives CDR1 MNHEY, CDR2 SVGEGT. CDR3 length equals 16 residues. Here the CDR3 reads CASQGSGGRTAYEQYF.

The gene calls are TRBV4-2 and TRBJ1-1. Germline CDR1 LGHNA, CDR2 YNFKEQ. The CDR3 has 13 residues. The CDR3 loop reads CASSQGAASQAFF.

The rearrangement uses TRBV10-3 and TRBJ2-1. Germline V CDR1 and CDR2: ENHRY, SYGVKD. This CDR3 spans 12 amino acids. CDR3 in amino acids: CAINYSDNEQFF.

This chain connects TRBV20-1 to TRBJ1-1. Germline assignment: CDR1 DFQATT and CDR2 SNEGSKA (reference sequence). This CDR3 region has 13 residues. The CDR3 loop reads CSASGVSHPEAFF.

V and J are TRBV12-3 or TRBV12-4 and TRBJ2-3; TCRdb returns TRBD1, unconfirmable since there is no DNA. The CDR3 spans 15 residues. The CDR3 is CASSWGGSSADTQYF.

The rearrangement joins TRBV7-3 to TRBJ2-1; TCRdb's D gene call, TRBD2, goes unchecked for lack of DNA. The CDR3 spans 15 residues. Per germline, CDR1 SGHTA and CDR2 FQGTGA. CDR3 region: CASSPGLAGNNEQFF.

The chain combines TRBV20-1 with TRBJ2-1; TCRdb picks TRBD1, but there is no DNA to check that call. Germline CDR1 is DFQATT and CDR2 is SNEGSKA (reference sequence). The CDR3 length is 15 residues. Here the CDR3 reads CSARDPGQDYNEQFF.

This CDR3 reads CASSLRTNTEAFF. The chain employs TRBV3-1 and TRBJ1-1. The CDR3 runs to 13 residues. CDR1 is LGHDT, CDR2 YNNKEL, per germline (reference sequence).

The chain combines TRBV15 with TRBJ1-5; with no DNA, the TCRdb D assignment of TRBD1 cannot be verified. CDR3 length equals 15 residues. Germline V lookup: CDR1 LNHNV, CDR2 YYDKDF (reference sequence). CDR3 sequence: CATSRAGRSNQPQHF.

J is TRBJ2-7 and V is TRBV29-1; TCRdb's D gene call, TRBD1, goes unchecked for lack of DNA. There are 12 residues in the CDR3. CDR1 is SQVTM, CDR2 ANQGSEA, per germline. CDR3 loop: CSAGQGAYEQYF.

This CDR3 is CASSTGPNYGYTF. The chain employs TRBV4-1 and TRBJ1-2. The CDR3 covers 13 residues. Germline V gene lookup returns CDR1 MGHRA and CDR2 YSYEKL.

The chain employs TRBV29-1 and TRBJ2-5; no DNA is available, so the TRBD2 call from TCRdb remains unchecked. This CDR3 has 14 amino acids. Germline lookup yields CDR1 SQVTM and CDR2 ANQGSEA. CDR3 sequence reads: CSVEGLAGAETQYF.

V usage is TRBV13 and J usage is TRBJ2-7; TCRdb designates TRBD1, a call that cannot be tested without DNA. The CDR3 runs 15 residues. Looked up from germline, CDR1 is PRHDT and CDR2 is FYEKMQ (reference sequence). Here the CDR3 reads CASSLSVTGMYEQYF.

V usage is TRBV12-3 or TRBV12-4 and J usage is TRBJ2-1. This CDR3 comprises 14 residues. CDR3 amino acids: CASSRHSSYNEQFF.

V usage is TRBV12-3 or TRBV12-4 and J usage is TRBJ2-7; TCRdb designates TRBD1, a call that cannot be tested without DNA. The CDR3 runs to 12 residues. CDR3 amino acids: CASRTGTFEQYF.

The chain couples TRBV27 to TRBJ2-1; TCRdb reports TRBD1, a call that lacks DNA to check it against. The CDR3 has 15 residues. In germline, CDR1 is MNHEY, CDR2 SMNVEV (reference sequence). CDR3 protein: CASSLRDRVVNEQFF.

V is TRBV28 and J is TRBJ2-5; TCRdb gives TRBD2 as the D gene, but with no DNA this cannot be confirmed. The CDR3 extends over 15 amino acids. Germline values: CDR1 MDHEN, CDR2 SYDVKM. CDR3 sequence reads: CASSSGLAVDETQYF. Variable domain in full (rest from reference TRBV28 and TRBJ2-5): DVKVTQSSRYLVKRTGEKVFLECVQDMDHENMFWYRQDPGLGLRLIYFSYDVKMKEKGDIPEGYSVSREKKERFSLILESASTNQTSMYLCASSSGLAVDETQYFGPGTRLLVL.

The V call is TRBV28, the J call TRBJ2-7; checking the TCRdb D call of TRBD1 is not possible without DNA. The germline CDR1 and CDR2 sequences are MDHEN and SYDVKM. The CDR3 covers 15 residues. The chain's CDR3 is CASSTPWGAAYEQYF.